These 32 T cell receptor beta chains were sequenced from one sample in a study of cytotoxic CD8 clonotypes in ibrutinib-treated CLL. The table came from immunoSEQ multiplex PCR; TCRdb's copy has only in-frame clones and leaves some out. The sample holds tens of thousands of clones, around 83% seen once. The source was PBMCs, collected before ibrutinib treatment. The receptor source for this set is a human donor with chronic lymphocytic leukemia.

The V call is TRBV6-4, the J call TRBJ1-2, with 7 bases aligning to TRBD1. V dropped 3 bases and J dropped 0; count of bases not matched to a gene: 13. In germline, CDR1 is MRHNA, CDR2 SNTAGT. This CDR3 is 18 amino acids long. The CDR3 nucleotides read TGTGCCAGCAGTGATGACAGGGATGTCGTTGTAGCTAACTATGGCTACACCTTC. Amino acid sequence: CASSDDRDVVVANYGYTF.

V is TRBV27 and J is TRBJ2-2; D remains ambiguous. The V end lost 4 bases, the J end lost 4 bases, and 10 bases lay between the germline ends. From germline, CDR1 is MNHEY and CDR2 SMNVEV (reference sequence). The CDR3 is 14 residues long. DNA of the CDR3: TGTGCCAGCAGTTACATCCCCAGCACCGGGGAGCTGTTTTTT. As protein: CASSYIPSTGELFF.

The gene calls are TRBV18 and TRBJ2-7; a weak D match, TRBD1 (6 bases). The germline CDR1 and CDR2 sequences are KGHSH and LQKENI. V was pared by 5 bases and J by 4 bases, with 9 bases between. CDR3 length equals 12 residues. In nucleotides, the CDR3 is TGTGCCAGCTCATCGGACAGTTACGAGCAGTACTTC. As protein: CASSSDSYEQYF.

The rearrangement joins TRBV25-1 to TRBJ2-3; possible D gene TRBD2, 5 bases. CDR3 length: 15 amino acids. V was pared by 4 bases and J by 0 bases, with 11 bases between. Germline-derived CDR1 and CDR2 are MGHDK and SYGVNS. The CDR3 region is CASSVGLPSTDTQYF. In nucleotides, the CDR3 is TGTGCCAGCAGTGTAGGACTCCCTAGCACAGATACGCAGTATTTT.

The V gene is TRBV7-2, the J gene TRBJ2-7; D may be TRBD2 (7 bases). With 3 bases removed from V and 1 base from J, the gap between germline ends came to 13 bases. CDR3 size: 15 residues. Germline V CDR1 and CDR2: SGHTA, FQGNSA. CDR3 in DNA: TGTGCCAGCAGCTTGAGCAGCGGGACATCCTACGAGCAGTACTTC. Translation: CASSLSSGTSYEQYF.

The chain carries TRBV7-9 and TRBJ1-2, with D unresolved. This CDR3 has 13 residues. Trimming stripped 5 bases from V and 2 bases from J, with 9 bases between. The V gene's germline CDR1 is SEHNR and CDR2 FQNEAQ (reference sequence). The CDR3 nucleotides are TGTGCCAGCAGCCAAGACGGGAACTATGGCTACACCTTC. Translating it yields CASSQDGNYGYTF. Using reference TRBV7-9 and TRBJ1-2 for the parts outside the CDR3, the full variable domain is DTGVSQNPRHKITKRGQNVTFRCDPISEHNRLYWYRQTLGQGPEFLTYFQNEAQLEKSRLLSDRFSAERPKGSFSTLEIQRTEQGDSAMYLCASSQDGNYGYTFGSGTRLTVV.

The chain recombines TRBV7-3 with TRBJ2-1; D is uncertain. CDR3 size: 15 residues. Looked up from germline, CDR1 is SGHTA and CDR2 is FQGTGA. Trimming stripped 4 bases from V and 0 bases from J, with 10 bases between. CDR3 loop: CASSSGVGSYNEQFF. DNA of the CDR3: TGTGCCAGCAGCTCCGGTGTGGGCTCCTACAATGAGCAGTTCTTC.

DNA for the CDR3: TGTGCCAGCAGTTACCGCCCCAGGGGAATAAACGAGCAGTACTTC. Translating gives CASSYRPRGINEQYF. V is TRBV6-5 and J is TRBJ2-7; D perhaps matches TRBD1 (6 bases). This CDR3 contains 15 residues. V gave up 2 bases and J gave up 5 bases, with 16 bases separating them. Germline V gene lookup returns CDR1 MNHEY and CDR2 SVGAGI.

The chain is built from TRBV5-1 and TRBJ1-2; TRBD1 is a possible D gene (5 bases). Per the germline V gene, CDR1 is SGHRS and CDR2 is YFSETQ. CDR3 length equals 15 residues. Trimming removed 4 bases at V and 0 bases at J, with 13 bases between. The CDR3 DNA reads TGCGCCAGCAGCGGGGCACAGTCGACTAACTATGGCTACACCTTC. Residues: CASSGAQSTNYGYTF.

This chain connects TRBV4-2 to TRBJ2-1; 9 bases match TRBD2. The CDR3 contains 15 residues. CDR1 and CDR2 (germline): LGHNA, YNFKEQ. The V and J ends lost 1 base and 8 bases, in that order; junction bases with no gene match: 6. The DNA for the CDR3 is TGTGCCAGCAGCCAAGTGAGCGGGAGGATAGATGAGCAGTTCTTC. It encodes CASSQVSGRIDEQFF.

This clone was counted once. The chain joins TRBV5-1 to TRBJ1-1; 8 bases fit TRBD1. Germline CDR1 and CDR2: SGHRS and YFSETQ. The CDR3 has 19 amino acids. V was pared by 2 bases and J by 1 base, with 16 bases of the junction left unmatched. The CDR3 region is CASSLLTGAHKTSNTEAFF. The CDR3 nucleotides are TGCGCCAGCAGCTTACTGACAGGGGCCCACAAAACTTCGAACACTGAAGCTTTCTTT.

J is TRBJ1-2 and V is TRBV23-1; no clear D. TRBV23-1 is an ORF; its function is uncertain. The CDR3 runs 15 residues. Trimming stripped 0 bases from V and 0 bases from J, with 8 bases between. CDR3 amino acids: CASSQSHSSNYGYTF. For the CDR3, the DNA is TGCGCCAGCAGTCAATCCCACAGTTCTAACTATGGCTACACCTTC.

CDR3 sequence reads: CASSMDWGGTEAFF. Written as DNA, the CDR3 is TGTGCCAGCAGCATGGACTGGGGAGGTACTGAAGCTTTCTTT. The V gene is TRBV11-2, the J gene TRBJ1-1, with D uncertain. CDR1 SGHAT and CDR2 FQNNGV come from the germline V gene. This CDR3 has 14 residues. The V and J ends lost 5 bases and 5 bases respectively, with 15 bases between them.

V is TRBV7-3 and J is TRBJ2-7, with D possibly matching TRBD1 (7 bases). Between the trimmed V and J ends, which lost 4 bases and 0 bases, there was a span of 10 bases. From germline, CDR1 is SGHTA and CDR2 FQGTGA. The CDR3 totals 14 residues. For the CDR3, the DNA is TGTGCCAGCAGCTCAGGGGGGTCCTCCTACGAGCAGTACTTC. It codes for CASSSGGSSYEQYF.

This chain uses TRBV6-5 with TRBJ1-1, with D uncertain. V lost 3 bases, J lost 0 bases, and 8 bases lay in between. The CDR3 extends over 14 amino acids. Per the germline V gene, CDR1 is MNHEY and CDR2 is SVGAGI. CDR3 loop: CASSYLVMNTEAFF. The DNA of the CDR3 is TGTGCCAGCAGTTATTTGGTGATGAACACTGAAGCTTTCTTT.

This chain links TRBV13 with TRBJ2-2; D is unclear. This CDR3 has 14 residues. From germline, CDR1 is PRHDT and CDR2 FYEKMQ (reference sequence). Between the trimmed V and J ends, which lost 9 bases and 0 bases, there was a span of 11 bases. In DNA form, the CDR3 reads TGTGCCAGTAGACCGAATCCGAACACCGGGGAGCTGTTTTTT. Its protein is CASRPNPNTGELFF.

This clone was seen only once. The genes are TRBV9 and TRBJ1-2, with 7 bases identical to TRBD1. The CDR3 is 16 residues long. CDR1 is SGDLS, CDR2 YYNGEE, per germline. V gave up 0 bases and J gave up 5 bases; unmatched junction bases: 10. For the CDR3, the DNA is TGTGCCAGCAGCGTAGAGGCAGGGGGGAGGGAGTATGGCTACACCTTC. Translated, it gives CASSVEAGGREYGYTF.

This chain links TRBV5-1 with TRBJ2-1; D is uncertain. The CDR3 contains 14 residues. V was shortened by 0 bases and J by 0 bases, with 4 bases between the two germline ends. Per germline, CDR1 SGHRS and CDR2 YFSETQ. CDR3 in amino acids: CASSLGLSYNEQFF. CDR3 nucleotides: TGCGCCAGCAGCTTGGGTCTCTCCTACAATGAGCAGTTCTTC.

The chain uses TRBV6-1 and TRBJ1-2; 8 bases are shared with TRBD1. After removal of 4 bases from V and 5 bases from J, the junction contained 6 bases not matched to a gene. The CDR3 runs to 14 residues. Germline-derived CDR1 and CDR2 are MNHNS and SASEGT. CDR3 residues: CASSAGQVTYGYTF. Here the CDR3 DNA reads TGTGCCAGCAGTGCGGGACAGGTGACGTATGGCTACACCTTC.

The sample holds one count of this clone. V and J are TRBV29-1 and TRBJ1-1; maybe TRBD1 (5 bases). V gave up 7 bases and J gave up 1 base, with 16 bases separating them. The CDR3 loop spans 14 amino acids. The germline CDR1 and CDR2 sequences are SQVTM and ANQGSEA. The CDR3 spells CSAEHRGRNTEAFF. CDR3 nucleotides: TGCAGCGCCGAGCATCGGGGCCGGAACACTGAAGCTTTCTTT.

The V call is TRBV19, the J call TRBJ1-5; no definite D call. Trimming shortened V by 3 bases and J by 0 bases, and 6 bases separated the two germline ends. This CDR3 has 14 residues. Looked up from germline, CDR1 is LNHDA and CDR2 is SQIVND (reference sequence). The CDR3 nucleotides read TGTGCCAGTAGTATGGGCGATAGCAATCAGCCCCAGCATTTT. Translating gives CASSMGDSNQPQHF.

In this sample, this clone turned up once. This chain links TRBV11-2 with TRBJ1-2; perhaps TRBD1 as D (6 bases). The CDR3 consists of 15 residues. Germline V lookup: CDR1 SGHAT, CDR2 FQNNGV. The V end lost 7 bases, the J end lost 7 bases, and 22 bases lay between the germline ends. The chain's CDR3 is CASIPRPGQLSGYTF. CDR3 in DNA: TGTGCCAGCATCCCCCGACCGGGACAATTGAGTGGCTACACCTTC.

This clone was counted between two and nine times. The chain employs TRBV2 and TRBJ2-2; 15 bases are shared with TRBD2. J lost 5 bases, V lost 3 bases, and 7 bases had no gene match. The germline V gene encodes CDR1 SNHLY and CDR2 FYNNEI. The length of the CDR3 is 18 residues. CDR3 sequence: CASSDKGLAGGLTGELFF. CDR3 DNA: TGTGCCAGCAGTGATAAAGGACTAGCGGGAGGGTTGACCGGGGAGCTGTTTTTT. The whole variable domain, remainder taken from reference TRBV2 and TRBJ2-2, is EPEVTQTPSHQVTQMGQEVILRCVPISNHLYFYWYRQILGQKVEFLVSFYNNEISEKSEIFDDQFSVERPDGSNFTLKIRSTKLEDSAMYFCASSDKGLAGGLTGELFFGEGSRLTVL.

The V and J genes are TRBV27 and TRBJ2-2; D ambiguous. Germline loops: CDR1 MNHEY, CDR2 SMNVEV (reference sequence). V lost 2 bases and J 4 bases, leaving 14 bases between the germline ends. This CDR3 has 16 amino acids. The CDR3 DNA follows: TGTGCCAGCAGTTTACGGCTAGTCTCGTCCACCGGGGAGCTGTTTTTT. Translating it yields CASSLRLVSSTGELFF.

This CDR3 is CAISGGSNEQFF. CDR3 sequence (DNA): TGTGCCATCAGTGGGGGCAGTAATGAGCAGTTCTTC. The V gene is TRBV10-3, the J gene TRBJ2-1; D may be TRBD1 (5 bases). Germline-derived CDR1 and CDR2 are ENHRY and SYGVKD. CDR3 length equals 12 residues. V dropped 4 bases and J dropped 7 bases, with 8 bases sitting between them.

The CDR3 reads CASSQAGNGQPQHF. DNA for the CDR3: TGTGCCAGCTCACAGGCAGGGAATGGTCAGCCCCAGCATTTT. The chain links TRBV18 to TRBJ1-5, with D possibly matching TRBD1 (5 bases). The V and J ends lost 4 bases and 6 bases respectively, with 13 bases between them. Germline CDR1 is KGHSH and CDR2 is LQKENI. This CDR3 has 14 residues.

The chain couples TRBV10-3 to TRBJ2-1, with D possibly TRBD1 on 5 matching bases. Trimming took 10 bases from V and 7 from J, leaving 11 bases between them. The CDR3 consists of 11 residues. Germline lookup yields CDR1 ENHRY and CDR2 SYGVKD. For the CDR3, the DNA is TGTGCCACAAAACAGGAGAATGAGCAGTTCTTC. Its protein is CATKQENEQFF.

V and J are TRBV6-5 and TRBJ1-1; D remains unclear. The CDR3 consists of 16 residues. The germline V gene encodes CDR1 MNHEY and CDR2 SVGAGI. V was clipped by 0 bases and J by 0 bases, with 11 bases between them. The CDR3 region has the DNA TGTGCCAGCAGTTACTCGAAACGGTTCATGAACACTGAAGCTTTCTTT. This translates into CASSYSKRFMNTEAFF.

The gene calls are TRBV4-2 and TRBJ2-3; 9 bases line up with TRBD1. The germline V gene has CDR1 LGHNA and CDR2 YNFKEQ. V gave up 4 bases and J gave up 2 bases; unmatched junction bases: 1. This CDR3 has 14 residues. The CDR3 loop reads CASSRDRDTDTQYF. The CDR3 DNA sequence: TGTGCCAGCAGCCGGGACAGGGACACAGATACGCAGTATTTT.

This chain uses TRBV7-2 with TRBJ2-2, with D uncertain. Germline values: CDR1 SGHTA, CDR2 FQGNSA. This CDR3 region has 14 residues. V was clipped by 1 base and J by 2 bases, with 5 bases between them. The CDR3 here is CASSLDGNTGELFF. DNA for the CDR3: TGTGCCAGCAGCTTAGACGGTAACACCGGGGAGCTGTTTTTT.

This chain uses TRBV19 with TRBJ1-2; D ambiguous. Between the trimmed V and J ends, which lost 1 base and 8 bases, there was a span of 20 bases. Germline CDR1 and CDR2: LNHDA and SQIVND (reference sequence). This CDR3 is 16 amino acids long. The CDR3 DNA reads as TGTGCCAGTAGTATAGGGGCGGTTCCCCCACTGCGGGGCTACACCTTC. Amino acid sequence: CASSIGAVPPLRGYTF.

The chain is built from TRBV11-2 and TRBJ2-7; the D is unclear. The CDR3 consists of 11 residues. Germline V lookup: CDR1 SGHAT, CDR2 FQNNGV. V lost 5 bases and J 5 bases, leaving 7 bases between the germline ends. The CDR3 loop reads CASSLGNEQYF. CDR3 DNA sequence: TGTGCCAGCAGCCTTGGGAACGAGCAGTACTTC.